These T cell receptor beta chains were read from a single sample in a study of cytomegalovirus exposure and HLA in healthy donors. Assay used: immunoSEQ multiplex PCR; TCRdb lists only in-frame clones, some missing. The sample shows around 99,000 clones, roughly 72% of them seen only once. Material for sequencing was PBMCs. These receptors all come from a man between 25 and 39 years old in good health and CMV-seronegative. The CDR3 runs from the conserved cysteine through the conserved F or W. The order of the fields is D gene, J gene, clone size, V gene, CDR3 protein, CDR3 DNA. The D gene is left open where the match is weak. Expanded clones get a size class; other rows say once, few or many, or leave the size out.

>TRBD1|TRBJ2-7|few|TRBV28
CASTSGGQGTYEQYF
TGTGCCAGCACGTCAGGTGGACAGGGGACCTACGAGCAGTACTTC
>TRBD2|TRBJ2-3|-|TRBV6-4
CASSVPSGGSSDTQYF
TGTGCCAGCAGTGTACCTAGCGGGGGGTCCTCAGATACGCAGTATTTT
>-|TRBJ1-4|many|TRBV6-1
CASSEGRGINEKLFF
TGTGCCAGCAGTGAAGGCCGAGGGATTAATGAAAAACTGTTTTTT
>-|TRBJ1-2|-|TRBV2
CASSTDTPLGPANYGYTF
TGTGCCAGCAGTACGGACACCCCTTTAGGCCCAGCTAACTATGGCTACACCTTC
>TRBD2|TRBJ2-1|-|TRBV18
CASSLGTSGGNEQFF
TGTGCCAGCTCACTCGGGACTAGCGGGGGAAATGAGCAGTTCTTC
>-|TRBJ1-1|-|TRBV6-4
CASSDTSRGTEAFF
TGTGCCAGCAGTGACACGTCTCGGGGCACTGAAGCTTTCTTT
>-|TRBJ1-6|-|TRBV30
CAWSLTPGGNSPLHF
TGTGCCTGGAGTCTGACCCCCGGGGGTAATTCACCCCTCCACTTT
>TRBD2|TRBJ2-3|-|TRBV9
CASSPRSGGSTDTQYF
TGTGCCAGCAGCCCGAGATCCGGGGGGAGCACAGATACGCAGTATTTT
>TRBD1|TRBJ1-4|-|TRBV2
CASSATGGTEKLFF
TGTGCCAGCAGCGCGACAGGGGGCACTGAAAAACTGTTTTTT
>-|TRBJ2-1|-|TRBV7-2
CASSSGTKQFF
TGTGCCAGCAGCTCCGGGACAAAGCAGTTCTTC
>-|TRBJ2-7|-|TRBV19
CASRRGGTSNSYEQYF
TGTGCCAGTAGGAGGGGGGGGACAAGTAACTCCTACGAGCAGTACTTC
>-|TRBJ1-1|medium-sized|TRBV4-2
CASSHEQGTTNTEAFF
TGTGCCAGCAGCCATGAACAGGGCACAACGAACACTGAAGCTTTCTTT
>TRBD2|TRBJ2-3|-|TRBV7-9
CASSLVSGGTDTQYF
TGTGCCAGCAGCTTAGTAAGCGGGGGGACAGATACGCAGTATTTT
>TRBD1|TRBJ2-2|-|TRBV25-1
CASSKRTGAGTGELFF
TGTGCCAGCAGTAAACGGACAGGGGCAGGCACCGGGGAGCTGTTTTTT
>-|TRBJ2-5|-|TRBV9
CASSVGGGEETQYF
TGTGCCAGCAGCGTAGGAGGCGGGGAAGAGACCCAGTACTTC
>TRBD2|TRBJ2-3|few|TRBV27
CASSLSRPGTSGRGDTQYF
TGTGCCAGCAGTTTATCCCGGCCCGGGACTAGCGGGAGAGGGGATACGCAGTATTTT
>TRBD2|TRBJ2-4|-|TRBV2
CASSDGGLAKNIQYF
TGTGCCAGCAGTGACGGGGGGTTAGCCAAAAACATTCAGTACTTC
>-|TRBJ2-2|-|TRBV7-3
CASSQTLTGELFF
TGTGCCAGCAGCCAGACTCTAACCGGGGAGCTGTTTTTT
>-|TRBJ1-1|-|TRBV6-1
CASSLTVNTEAFF
TGTGCCAGCAGCCTGACAGTGAACACTGAAGCTTTCTTT
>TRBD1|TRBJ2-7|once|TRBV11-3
CASSPGTGASSYEQYF
TGTGCCAGCAGCCCCGGGACAGGCGCCTCATCCTACGAGCAGTACTTC
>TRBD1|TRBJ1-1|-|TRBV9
CASSVDEGAVPEAFF
TGTGCCAGCAGCGTAGACGAGGGGGCCGTACCTGAAGCTTTCTTT
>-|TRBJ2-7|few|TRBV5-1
CASSLEGRGSVDEQYF
TGCGCCAGCAGCTTAGAAGGTCGGGGGAGCGTGGACGAGCAGTACTTC
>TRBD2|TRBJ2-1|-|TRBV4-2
CASRLAGGPEEQFF
TGTGCCAGCAGACTAGCGGGGGGGCCAGAAGAGCAGTTCTTC
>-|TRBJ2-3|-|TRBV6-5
CASSYGRGTQYF
TGTGCCAGCAGTTACGGTCGCGGTACGCAGTATTTT
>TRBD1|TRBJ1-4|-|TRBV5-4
CASSVRQGPNEKLFF
TGTGCCAGCAGCGTCCGACAGGGCCCGAATGAAAAACTGTTTTTT
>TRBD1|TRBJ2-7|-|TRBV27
CASSTRQGAYEQYF
TGTGCCAGCAGTACTAGACAGGGAGCCTACGAGCAGTACTTC
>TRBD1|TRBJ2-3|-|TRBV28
CASSFWDRGPDTQYF
TGTGCCAGCAGTTTTTGGGACAGGGGGCCAGATACGCAGTATTTT
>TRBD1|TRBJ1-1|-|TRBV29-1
CSVSRFRDRKPEAFF
TGCAGCGTTTCGAGATTTCGGGACAGAAAACCTGAAGCTTTCTTT
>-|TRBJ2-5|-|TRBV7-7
CASSFRGQQETQYF
TGTGCCAGCAGCTTCCGGGGTCAGCAAGAGACCCAGTACTTC
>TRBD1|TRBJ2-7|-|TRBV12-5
CASGLVGQGSYEQYF
TGTGCTAGTGGTTTGGTAGGACAGGGATCCTACGAGCAGTACTTC
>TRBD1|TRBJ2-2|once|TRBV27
CASSPGDRAANTGELFF
TGTGCCAGCAGTCCCGGCGACAGGGCCGCGAACACCGGGGAGCTGTTTTTT
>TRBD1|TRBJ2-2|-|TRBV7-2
CASSPGQPGELFF
TGTGCCAGCAGCCCGGGACAGCCTGGGGAGCTGTTTTTT
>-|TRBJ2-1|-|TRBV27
CASSLSTVPGDEQFF
TGTGCCAGCAGTCTCTCGACCGTCCCCGGGGATGAGCAGTTCTTC
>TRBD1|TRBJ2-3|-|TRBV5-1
CASSSTGVSTDTQYF
TGCGCCAGCAGCTCAACAGGGGTTAGCACAGATACGCAGTATTTT
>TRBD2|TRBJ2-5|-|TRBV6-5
CASSRQREYGETQYF
TGTGCCAGCAGTCGCCAGCGGGAGTATGGAGAGACCCAGTACTTC
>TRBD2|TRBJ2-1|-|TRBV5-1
CASSRRAGFDNEQFF
TGCGCCAGCAGCCGAAGAGCGGGATTCGACAATGAGCAGTTCTTC
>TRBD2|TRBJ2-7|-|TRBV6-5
CASSYGGGSYEQYF
TGTGCCAGCAGTTACGGGGGGGGTTCCTACGAGCAGTACTTC
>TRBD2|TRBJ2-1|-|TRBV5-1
CASSWGGPGNEQFF
TGCGCCAGCAGCTGGGGAGGGCCGGGAAATGAGCAGTTCTTC
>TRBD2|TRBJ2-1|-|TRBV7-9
CASSPKLRLAIYNEQFF
TGTGCCAGCAGCCCAAAACTGCGACTAGCGATCTACAATGAGCAGTTCTTC
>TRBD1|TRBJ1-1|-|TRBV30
CAWRRTGLNTEAFF
TGTGCCTGGAGGCGGACAGGCTTGAACACTGAAGCTTTCTTT
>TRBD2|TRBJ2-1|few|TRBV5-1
CASSGGLAGAPTYNEQFF
TGCGCCAGCAGCGGGGGACTAGCGGGAGCCCCTACCTACAATGAGCAGTTCTTC
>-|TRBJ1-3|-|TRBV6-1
CASSAGFGLSGNTIYF
TGTGCCAGCAGTGCCGGTTTTGGGCTCTCTGGAAACACCATATATTTT
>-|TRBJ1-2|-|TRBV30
CAWSPTGYGYTF
TGTGCCTGGAGCCCCACAGGATATGGCTACACCTTC
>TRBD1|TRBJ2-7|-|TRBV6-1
CASSEAQRTGAVKQYF
TGTGCCAGCAGTGAAGCGCAGAGGACAGGGGCGGTGAAGCAGTACTTC
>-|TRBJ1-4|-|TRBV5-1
CASSLLARHEKLFF
TGCGCCAGCAGTTTGTTAGCTAGGCACGAAAAACTGTTTTTT
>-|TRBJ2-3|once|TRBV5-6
CASSLKTTDTQYF
TGTGCCAGCAGCTTGAAGACTACAGATACGCAGTATTTT
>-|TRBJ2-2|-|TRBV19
CASSIVAGSGELFF
TGTGCCAGTAGTATAGTGGCAGGATCCGGGGAGCTGTTTTTT
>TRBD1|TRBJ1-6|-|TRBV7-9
CASSIQGDSPLHF
TGTGCCAGCAGCATCCAGGGGGATTCACCCCTCCACTTT
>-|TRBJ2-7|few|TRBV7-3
CASSLMVGSYEQYF
TGTGCCAGCAGCTTAATGGTAGGGAGCTACGAGCAGTACTTC
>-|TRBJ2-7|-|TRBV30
CAWKLQGLNREQYF
TGTGCCTGGAAATTACAGGGACTAAATCGGGAGCAGTACTTC
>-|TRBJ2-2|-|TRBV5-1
CASSLTVSNTGELFF
TGCGCCAGCAGCTTGACAGTGTCGAACACCGGGGAGCTGTTTTTT
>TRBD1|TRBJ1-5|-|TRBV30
CAWSVYGTVSQPQHF
TGTGCCTGGAGCGTCTACGGGACAGTTAGTCAGCCCCAGCATTTT
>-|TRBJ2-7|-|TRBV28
CASTGGGGYEQYF
TGTGCCAGCACTGGCGGGGGCGGCTACGAGCAGTACTTC
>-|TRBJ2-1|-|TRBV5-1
CASSLTTSGYNEQFF
TGCGCCAGCAGCTTGACCACTTCTGGCTACAATGAGCAGTTCTTC
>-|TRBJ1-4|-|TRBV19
CASSPPGFTNEKLFF
TGTGCCAGTAGCCCCCCAGGGTTTACTAATGAAAAACTGTTTTTT